The present T cell receptor (beta chain) was sequenced within a study of OX40 agonist ivuxolimab in advanced cancers. Study results and caveats: Among the lowest peripheral clonal expansion occurred in 0.1-3.0 mg/kg partial responders. Doses of 0.1 to 3.0 mg/kg were accompanied by clonal expansion of CD4+ and CD8+ blood T cells by week 6.

Concerning this clone: What it binds is not known.

Produced via immunoSEQ multiplex PCR; TCRdb's table is partial and in-frame only. The sample holds around 84,000 clones, more than 70% seen once. Germline CDR1 SGDLS, CDR2 YYNGEE. The CDR3 is 16 residues long. V lost 3 bases and J 0 bases, leaving 10 bases between the germline ends. Source: CD4+ or CD8+ T cells sorted from blood, taken in a trial of the OX40 agonist ivuxolimab. The clonotype was recovered from an adult with an advanced solid tumor such as melanoma, head and neck, liver or kidney cancer. V is TRBV9 and J is TRBJ2-6, with a possible D match to TRBD1 (6 bases). The CDR3 loop reads CASSAGQLSGANVLTF. As DNA, the CDR3 is TGTGCCAGCAGCGCCGGACAGCTCTCTGGGGCCAACGTCCTGACTTTC.